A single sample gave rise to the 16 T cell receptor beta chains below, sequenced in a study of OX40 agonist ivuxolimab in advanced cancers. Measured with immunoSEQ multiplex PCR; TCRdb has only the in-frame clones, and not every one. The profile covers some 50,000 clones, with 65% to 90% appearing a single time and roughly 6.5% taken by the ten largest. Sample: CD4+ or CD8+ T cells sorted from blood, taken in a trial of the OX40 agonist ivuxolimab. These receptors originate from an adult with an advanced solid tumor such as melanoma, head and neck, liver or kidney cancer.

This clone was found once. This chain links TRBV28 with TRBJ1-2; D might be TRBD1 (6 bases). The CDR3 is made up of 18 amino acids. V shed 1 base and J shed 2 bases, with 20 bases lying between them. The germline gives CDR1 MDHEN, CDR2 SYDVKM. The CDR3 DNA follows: TGTGCCAGCAGTTTATCGATCGCAAGACAGGTAACCAACTATGGCTACACCTTC. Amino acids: CASSLSIARQVTNYGYTF.

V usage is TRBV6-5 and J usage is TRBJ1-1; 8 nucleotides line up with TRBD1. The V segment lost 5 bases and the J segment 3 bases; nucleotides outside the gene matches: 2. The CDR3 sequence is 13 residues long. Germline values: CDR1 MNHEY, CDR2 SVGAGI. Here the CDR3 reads CASSQQGDTEAFF. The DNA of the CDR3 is TGTGCCAGCAGTCAACAGGGGGACACTGAAGCTTTCTTT.

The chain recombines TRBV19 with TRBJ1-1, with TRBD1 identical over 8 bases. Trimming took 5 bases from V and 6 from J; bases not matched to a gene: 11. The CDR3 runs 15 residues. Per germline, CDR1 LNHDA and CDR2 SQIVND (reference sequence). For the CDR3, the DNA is TGTGCCAGTAGTGAGTGGTTACAGGGGGAGTCTGAAGCTTTCTTT. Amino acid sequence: CASSEWLQGESEAFF.

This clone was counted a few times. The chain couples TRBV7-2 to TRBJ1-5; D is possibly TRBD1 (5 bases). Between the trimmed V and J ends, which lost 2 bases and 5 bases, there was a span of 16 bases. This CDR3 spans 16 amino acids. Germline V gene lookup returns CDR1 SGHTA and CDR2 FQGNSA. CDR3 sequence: CASSLLAGGVDQPQHF. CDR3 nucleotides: TGTGCCAGCAGCTTATTGGCGGGAGGGGTAGATCAGCCCCAGCATTTT.

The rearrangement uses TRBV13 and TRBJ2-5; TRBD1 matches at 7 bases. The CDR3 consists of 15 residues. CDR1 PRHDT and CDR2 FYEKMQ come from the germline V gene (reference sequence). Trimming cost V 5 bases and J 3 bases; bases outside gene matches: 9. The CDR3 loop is CASSHRQGREETQYF. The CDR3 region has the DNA TGTGCCAGCAGCCACCGACAGGGTCGAGAAGAGACCCAGTACTTC. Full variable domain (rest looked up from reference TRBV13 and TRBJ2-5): AAGVIQSPRHLIKEKRETATLKCYPIPRHDTVYWYQQGPGQDPQFLISFYEKMQSDKGSIPDRFSAQQFSDYHSELNMSSLELGDSALYFCASSHRQGREETQYFGPGTRLLVL.

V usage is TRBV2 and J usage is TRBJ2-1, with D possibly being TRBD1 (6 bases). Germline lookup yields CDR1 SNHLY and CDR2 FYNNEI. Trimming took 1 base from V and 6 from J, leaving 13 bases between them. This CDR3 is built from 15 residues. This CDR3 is CASSEVGQLANEQFF. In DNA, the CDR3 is TGTGCCAGCAGTGAAGTAGGACAGCTGGCCAATGAGCAGTTCTTC.

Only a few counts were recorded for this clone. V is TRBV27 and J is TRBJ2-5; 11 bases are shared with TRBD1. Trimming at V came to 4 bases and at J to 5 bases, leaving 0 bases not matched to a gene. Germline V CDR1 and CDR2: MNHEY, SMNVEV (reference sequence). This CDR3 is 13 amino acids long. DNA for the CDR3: TGTGCCAGCAGTTGGGACAGGGGGGAGACCCAGTACTTC. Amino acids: CASSWDRGETQYF.

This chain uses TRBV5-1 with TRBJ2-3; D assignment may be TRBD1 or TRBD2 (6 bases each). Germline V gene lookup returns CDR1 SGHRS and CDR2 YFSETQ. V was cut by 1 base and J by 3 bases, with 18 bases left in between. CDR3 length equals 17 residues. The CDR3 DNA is TGCGCCAGCAGCTTGTACGGGATAGGGGGGAGAACAGATACGCAGTATTTT. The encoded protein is CASSLYGIGGRTDTQYF.

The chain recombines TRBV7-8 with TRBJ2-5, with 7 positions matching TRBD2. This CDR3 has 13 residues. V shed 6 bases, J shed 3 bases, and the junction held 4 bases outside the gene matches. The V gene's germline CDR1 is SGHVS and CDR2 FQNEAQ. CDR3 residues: CASRAGNEETQYF. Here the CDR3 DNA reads TGTGCCAGCAGAGCGGGAAACGAAGAGACCCAGTACTTC.

The CDR3 protein is CASSSRDRDFQETQYF. In DNA form, the CDR3 reads TGTGCCAGCAGCTCCCGGGACAGGGATTTCCAAGAGACCCAGTACTTC. This rearrangement joins TRBV5-5 to TRBJ2-5, with 9 bases aligning to TRBD1. This CDR3 spans 16 amino acids. J was trimmed by 1 base and V by 3 bases; bases with no gene match: 7. In germline, CDR1 is SGHKS, CDR2 YYEKEE (reference sequence).

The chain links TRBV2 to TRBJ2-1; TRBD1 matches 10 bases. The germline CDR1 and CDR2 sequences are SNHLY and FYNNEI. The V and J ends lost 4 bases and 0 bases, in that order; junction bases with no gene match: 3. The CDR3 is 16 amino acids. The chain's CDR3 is CASSGTGGTSYNEQFF. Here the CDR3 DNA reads TGTGCCAGCAGTGGGACAGGGGGGACCTCCTACAATGAGCAGTTCTTC. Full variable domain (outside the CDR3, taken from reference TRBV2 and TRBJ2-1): EPEVTQTPSHQVTQMGQEVILRCVPISNHLYFYWYRQILGQKVEFLVSFYNNEISEKSEIFDDQFSVERPDGSNFTLKIRSTKLEDSAMYFCASSGTGGTSYNEQFFGPGTRLTVL.

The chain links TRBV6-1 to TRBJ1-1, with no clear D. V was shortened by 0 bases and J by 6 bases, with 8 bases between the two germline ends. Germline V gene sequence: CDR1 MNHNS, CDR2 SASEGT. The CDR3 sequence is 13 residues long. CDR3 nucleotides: TGTGCCAGCAGTGAAGCTGTTTCCGCTGAAGCTTTCTTT. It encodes CASSEAVSAEAFF.

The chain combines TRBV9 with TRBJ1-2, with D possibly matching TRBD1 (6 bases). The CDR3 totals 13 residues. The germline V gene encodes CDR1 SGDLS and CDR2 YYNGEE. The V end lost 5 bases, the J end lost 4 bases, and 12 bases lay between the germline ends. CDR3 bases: TGTGCCAGCAGGACAGGACAGAGCTATGGCTACACCTTC. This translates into CASRTGQSYGYTF. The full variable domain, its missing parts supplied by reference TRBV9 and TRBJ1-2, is DSGVTQTPKHLITATGQRVTLRCSPRSGDLSVYWYQQSLDQGLQFLIQYYNGEERAKGNILERFSAQQFPDLHSELNLSSLELGDSALYFCASRTGQSYGYTFGSGTRLTVV.

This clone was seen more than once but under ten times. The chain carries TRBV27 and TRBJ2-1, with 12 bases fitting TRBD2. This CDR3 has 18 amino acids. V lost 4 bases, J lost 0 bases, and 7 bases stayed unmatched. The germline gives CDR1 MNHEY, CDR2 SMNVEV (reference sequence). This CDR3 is CASSSSLAGGSSYNEQFF. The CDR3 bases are TGTGCCAGCAGTTCCTCACTAGCGGGGGGTTCCTCCTACAATGAGCAGTTCTTC.

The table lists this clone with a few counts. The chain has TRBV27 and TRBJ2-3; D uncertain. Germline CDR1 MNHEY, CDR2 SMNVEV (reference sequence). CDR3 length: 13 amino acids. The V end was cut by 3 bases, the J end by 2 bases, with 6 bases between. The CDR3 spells CASSLIPTDTQYF. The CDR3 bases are TGTGCCAGCAGTTTGATCCCCACAGATACGCAGTATTTT.

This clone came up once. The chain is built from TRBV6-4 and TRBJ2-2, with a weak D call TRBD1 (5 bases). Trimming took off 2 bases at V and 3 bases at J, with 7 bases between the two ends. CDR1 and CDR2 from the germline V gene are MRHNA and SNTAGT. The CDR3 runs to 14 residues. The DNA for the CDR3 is TGTGCCAGCAGTGACCCGACAGACACCGGGGAGCTGTTTTTT. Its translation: CASSDPTDTGELFF.